This entry describes one TCR beta chain. Its antigen is undetermined. These data come from a study of shared clonotypes between healthy human individuals. Study-wide results and caveats: Read depth was anticipated to influence clonotype sharing among donors. Blood was the only sampled material, and tissue repertoires likely differ. Clonotypes not shared had lower generation probabilities than those common to all four donors.

Some clones are missing from TCRdb's copy, which holds only in-frame ones; the method was immunoSEQ multiplex PCR. The sample holds 1.5 million to 2.5 million clones, roughly 95% seen once. Naive CD8 cells lacked CD45RO, underwent positive selection for CCR7 and left out terminally differentiated effector memory CD45RA+ cells. Adults of Caucasian background living in Nashville, Tennessee made up all donors. The receptor's source is a man aged 18-30 years in good health. Sequences were obtained from naive CD8+ T cells sorted from blood.

CDR3 in amino acids: CASSPRDNYNEQFF. The CDR3 DNA sequence: TGTGCCAGCAGCCCACGGGACAACTACAATGAGCAGTTCTTC. The chain employs TRBV7-8 and TRBJ2-1, with D tentatively TRBD1 (6 bases). The CDR3 is made up of 14 amino acids. Germline lookup yields CDR1 SGHVS and CDR2 FQNEAQ. Trimming shortened V by 5 bases and J by 3 bases, and 11 bases separated the two germline ends.